The clone carrying this TCR beta chain was counted a few times. The junction departs from germline at one end; a sequencing error may be responsible. As processed by the authors: From reference gene primer amplification, estimates of nucleated cell counts were derived. The repertoire was sequenced with immunoSEQ multiplex PCR; TCRdb's copy has only in-frame clones and lacks some. D and trimming were read from the DNA, whereas the V and J calls and clone size are those reported in that table. The data show approximately 320,000 clones, 85% seen once. Looked up from germline, CDR1 is WNHNN and CDR2 is SYGVQD (reference sequence). This CDR3 has 14 amino acids. This entry belongs to a study of blood T cell repertoires in COVID-19. Whole-study context: Spain, Italy and the United States supplied samples that represented acute and convalescent COVID-19. PBMCs, B-cell-depleted T cells, or T cells were the source of the cDNA or gDNA that made up the material.

This TCR was recovered from a human donor in a cohort sampled during active COVID-19. This rearrangement joins TRBV10-1 to TRBJ1-2; TRBD1 aligns across 9 bases. Specimen: peripheral blood. CDR3 protein: CASSESGTGYPLWF. DNA for the CDR3: TGCGCCAGCAGTGAGTCGGGGACAGGGTACCCCCTCTGGTTC.